This paragraph covers one TCR beta chain sequence. Its antigen remains unidentified. The sample comes from a study of shared clonotypes between healthy human individuals. The CDR3 length is 15 residues. Germline values: CDR1 SGHTS, CDR2 YDEGEE. V gave up 6 bases and J gave up 3 bases, with 18 bases separating them. For each subset, genomic DNA was distributed in equal portions over several immunoSEQ plates. Using immunoSEQ multiplex PCR, the repertoire was profiled, and TCRdb retains in-frame clones only, with some absent. The table includes roughly 2 million clones, approximately 96% detected once. Every contributor of samples was a Caucasian grown-up residing in Nashville, Tennessee. Notes on the study in general: Compared with clonotypes that all four donors shared, non-shared clonotypes had lower generation probabilities. Naive subsets generally exceeded memory subsets in estimated richness.

This sequence originates from a man aged 18 to 30 in good health. The specimen was naive CD4+ T cells sorted from blood. Subset given: CD45RA+ positively selected. J is TRBJ1-1 and V is TRBV5-8, with D perhaps TRBD1 (5 bases). The CDR3 region has the DNA TGTGCCAGCATCGCCCAGTGGGGGTTGGACACTGAAGCTTTCTTT. This encodes CASIAQWGLDTEAFF.